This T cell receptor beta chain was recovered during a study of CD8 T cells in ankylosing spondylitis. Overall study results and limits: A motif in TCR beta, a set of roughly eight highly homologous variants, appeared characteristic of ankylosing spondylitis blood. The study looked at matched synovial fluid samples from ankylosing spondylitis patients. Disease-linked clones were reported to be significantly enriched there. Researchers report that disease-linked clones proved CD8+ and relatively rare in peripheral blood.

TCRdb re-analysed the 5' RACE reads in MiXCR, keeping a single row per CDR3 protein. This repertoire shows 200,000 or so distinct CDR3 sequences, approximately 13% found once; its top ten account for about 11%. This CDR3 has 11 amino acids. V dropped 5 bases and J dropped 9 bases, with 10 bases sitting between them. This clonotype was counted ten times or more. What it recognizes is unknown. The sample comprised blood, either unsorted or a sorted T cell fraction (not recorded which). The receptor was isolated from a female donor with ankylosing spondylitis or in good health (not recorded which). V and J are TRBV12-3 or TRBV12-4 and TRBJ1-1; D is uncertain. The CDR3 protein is CASSPTDKAFF. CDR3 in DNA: TGTGCCAGCAGTCCAACAGATAAAGCTTTCTTT.